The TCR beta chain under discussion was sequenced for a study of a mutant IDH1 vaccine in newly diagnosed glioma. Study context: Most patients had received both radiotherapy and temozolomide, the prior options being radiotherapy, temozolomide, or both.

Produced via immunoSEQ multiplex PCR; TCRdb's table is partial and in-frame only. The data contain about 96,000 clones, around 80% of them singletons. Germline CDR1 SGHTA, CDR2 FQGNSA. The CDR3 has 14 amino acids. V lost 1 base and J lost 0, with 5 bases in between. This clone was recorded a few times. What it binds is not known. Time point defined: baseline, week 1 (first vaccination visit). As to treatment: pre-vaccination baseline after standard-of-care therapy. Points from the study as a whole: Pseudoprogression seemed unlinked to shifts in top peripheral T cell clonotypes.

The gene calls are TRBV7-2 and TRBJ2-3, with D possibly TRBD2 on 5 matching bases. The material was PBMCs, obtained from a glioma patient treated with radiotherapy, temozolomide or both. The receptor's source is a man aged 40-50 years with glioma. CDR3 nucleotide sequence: TGTGCCAGCAGCTTAGGGACTAGCACAGATACGCAGTATTTT. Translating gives CASSLGTSTDTQYF. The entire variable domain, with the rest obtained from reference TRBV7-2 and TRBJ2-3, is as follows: GAGVSQSPSNKVTEKGKDVELRCDPISGHTALYWYRQSLGQGLEFLIYFQGNSAPDKSGLPSDRFSAERTGGSVSTLTIQRTQQEDSAVYLCASSLGTSTDTQYFGPGTRLTVL.